This TCR beta chain was identified in a study of cytomegalovirus exposure and HLA in healthy donors. General study findings and limits: Cytomegalovirus association was listed for approximately 160 TCR beta chains.

This clone was recorded once. Its antigen is not known. Measured with immunoSEQ multiplex PCR; TCRdb has only the in-frame clones, and not every one. The sample lists over 150,000 clones, just over 85% occurring once. Sequences were obtained from PBMCs. This clonotype originated in a human donor in good health.

The CDR3 is CARGGPGPRTYNEQFF. In DNA, the CDR3 is TGTGCCAGGGGGGGTCCTGGGCCCCGTACTTACAATGAGCAGTTCTTC. This chain links TRBV27 with TRBJ2-1; TRBD2 is a possible D gene (6 bases). V shed 9 bases and J shed 4 bases, with 22 bases lying between them. The CDR3 contains 16 residues. CDR1 is MNHEY and CDR2 is SMNVEV in the germline V gene (reference sequence).